The clone carrying this TCR beta chain was seen many times. No antigen is known for it. No progression to ophthalmopathy during 18 months of follow-up defined stable disease. Patients aged 18 to 65 with hyperthyroidism were newly diagnosed, with duration under 2 months. The data belong to a study of T cells in Graves' hyperthyroidism and ophthalmopathy. Study-level findings and limits: The model identified upcoming ophthalmopathy a median roughly 6.5 months ahead of onset. Blood also contained most expanded thyroid clonotypes above 0.001.

What was amplified from RNA transcripts were TCR beta CDR3 regions. The HTBI set primed first-round TCR CDR3 RT-PCR. MiXCR was run by TCRdb on the multiplex PCR reads, yielding one entry per CDR3 protein. Among around 500,000 distinct CDR3 sequences listed, 12% to 15% were seen once. The sequenced material came from blood. This TCR came from a woman in her thirties or forties with Graves' hyperthyroidism.

The CDR3 sequence is CASSYNSPYEQYF. The CDR3 region has the DNA TGTGCCAGCAGTTACAACAGTCCCTACGAGCAGTACTTC. The V call is TRBV6-2 or TRBV6-3, the J call TRBJ2-7; D is ambiguous. Germline values: CDR1 MNHEY, CDR2 SVGEGT. The ends were cut back, 2 bases at V and 2 bases at J, with 7 bases in the middle. There are 13 residues in the CDR3.